What follows are 17 T cell receptor beta chains derived from one specimen sequenced in a study of blood T cell repertoires in COVID-19. Profiled with immunoSEQ multiplex PCR; TCRdb holds only in-frame clones, not every one. The table records under 80,000 clones, 75% to 85% of them present only once. Sequenced material: peripheral blood. These receptors were obtained from a woman aged 55-69 years with acute or convalescent COVID-19.

This clone was observed a handful of times. The gene calls are TRBV21-1 and TRBJ1-2. TRBV21-1 is marked as a pseudogene. This CDR3 contains 17 residues. In DNA form, the CDR3 reads TGTGCCAGCAAACCCCCCCCCAAAGTGGGTAGGAGGGATGGCTACACCTTC. This encodes CASKPPPKVGRRDGYTF.

The rearrangement joins TRBV5-1 to TRBJ2-2; D perhaps matches TRBD1 (7 bases). V was trimmed by 1 base and J by 2 bases, leaving 12 bases between them. Germline CDR1 is SGHRS and CDR2 is YFSETQ. This CDR3 comprises 16 residues. CDR3 sequence (DNA): TGCGCCAGCAGCTTGTTGCGGGACAGCAACACCGGGGAGCTGTTTTTT. This codes for CASSLLRDSNTGELFF. Together with reference TRBV5-1 and TRBJ2-2, the CDR3 gives the full variable domain: KAGVTQTPRYLIKTRGQQVTLSCSPISGHRSVSWYQQTPGQGLQFLFEYFSETQRNKGNFPGRFSGRQFSNSRSEMNVSTLELGDSALYLCASSLLRDSNTGELFFGEGSRLTVL.

The CDR3 nucleotides read TGCGCCAGCAGCCAAGAAGGACGGAGGACCGGGGAGCTGTTTTTT. It yields the protein CASSQEGRRTGELFF. The V gene is TRBV4-1, the J gene TRBJ2-2, with D perhaps matching TRBD2 (5 bases). This CDR3 comprises 15 residues. Per germline, CDR1 MGHRA and CDR2 YSYEKL. Trimming pared 0 bases from V and 5 bases from J, leaving 10 bases between.

The J gene is TRBJ1-6, the V gene TRBV6-6, with 8 bases lining up with TRBD1. V gave up 5 bases and J gave up 9 bases; unmatched junction bases: 15. Germline CDR1 and CDR2: MNHNY and SVGAGI (reference sequence). The CDR3 is 17 residues long. The CDR3 nucleotides read TGTGCCAGCAGTCATCAGACAGGGGCCATGTGGGCTTCACCCCTCCACTTT. Translated: CASSHQTGAMWASPLHF.

V gene TRBV18 combines with J gene TRBJ2-1; TRBD2 is a possible D gene (5 bases). Germline V gene sequence: CDR1 KGHSH, CDR2 LQKENI. The CDR3 has 15 amino acids. The germline V and J ends were trimmed by 6 bases and 3 bases, with 15 bases remaining between them. The CDR3, as DNA: TGTGCCAGCTCCCCCGATGAGGGAGTCTACAATGAGCAGTTCTTC. The encoded protein is CASSPDEGVYNEQFF.

By sample share, this clone is medium-sized. The chain uses TRBV10-3 and TRBJ1-1, with D hard to call. V was clipped by 0 bases and J by 1 base, with 6 bases between them. CDR1 and CDR2 from the germline V gene are ENHRY and SYGVKD. The CDR3 runs 14 residues. The CDR3 is CAISESTGNTEAFF. For the CDR3, the DNA is TGTGCCATCAGTGAGTCGACGGGGAACACTGAAGCTTTCTTT.

The chain joins TRBV5-1 to TRBJ2-2, with a possible D match to TRBD2 (6 bases). CDR3 length equals 15 residues. Trimming cost V 2 bases and J 6 bases, with 14 bases left between them. CDR1 and CDR2 from the germline V gene are SGHRS and YFSETQ. The CDR3 DNA follows: TGCGCCAGCAGCTTTGCGTCGGGAGTGTCCGGGGAGCTGTTTTTT. Translating gives CASSFASGVSGELFF.

The CDR3 DNA is TGTGCCAGCAGCCCGGGGACAGGGAACACCGGGGAGCTGTTTTTT. Protein: CASSPGTGNTGELFF. The chain recombines TRBV7-9 with TRBJ2-2, with TRBD1 matching 8 bases. Germline V lookup: CDR1 SEHNR, CDR2 FQNEAQ (reference sequence). The CDR3 sequence is 15 residues long. Losses at the gene ends were 5 bases for V and 1 base for J; bases not matched to a gene: 3.

The J gene is TRBJ2-7, the V gene TRBV3-1 (or the pseudogene TRBV3-2); 12 bases line up with TRBD1. The CDR3 has 15 residues. Trimming removed 3 bases from V and 3 bases from J; junction bases left unmatched: 3. From germline, CDR1 is LGHDT and CDR2 YNNKEL (reference sequence). The CDR3 sequence: CASSQGTGGLYEQYF. The DNA for the CDR3 is TGTGCCAGCAGCCAGGGGACAGGGGGCCTCTACGAGCAGTACTTC.

V is TRBV12-3 or TRBV12-4 and J is TRBJ1-1; D unclear. This CDR3 is built from 13 residues. Trimming shortened V by 2 bases and J by 3 bases, and 7 bases separated the two germline ends. CDR3 residues: CASSLKRDTEAFF. CDR3 sequence (DNA): TGTGCCAGCAGTTTAAAACGGGACACTGAAGCTTTCTTT.

This chain joins TRBV4-2 and TRBJ2-3; TRBD2 aligns across 10 bases. The CDR3 length is 16 residues. The V and J ends lost 2 bases and 2 bases, in that order; junction bases with no gene match: 4. Germline V gene data show CDR1 as LGHNA and CDR2 as YNFKEQ. The CDR3 loop is CASSQPSGGVTDTQYF. The CDR3 nucleotides are TGTGCCAGCAGCCAACCGAGCGGGGGGGTCACAGATACGCAGTATTTT.

V and J are TRBV9 and TRBJ1-4, with TRBD1 matching over 7 bases. V shed 4 bases and J 3 bases; nucleotides not matched to a gene: 3. Germline V gene sequence: CDR1 SGDLS, CDR2 YYNGEE. This CDR3 comprises 14 residues. CDR3: CASSKQGSNEKLFF. CDR3 DNA sequence: TGTGCCAGCAGCAAACAGGGGTCTAATGAAAAACTGTTTTTT.

The chain combines TRBV6-2 or TRBV6-3 with TRBJ1-5, with a possible D match to TRBD1 (6 bases). V was shortened by 5 bases and J by 0 bases, with 11 bases between the two germline ends. Germline CDR1 reads MNHEY; CDR2 reads SVGEGT. CDR3 size: 15 residues. DNA for the CDR3: TGTGCCAGCAGTATCAGGGGTTATAGCAATCAGCCCCAGCATTTT. Protein: CASSIRGYSNQPQHF.

The V gene is TRBV18, the J gene TRBJ2-5; TRBD2 matches 7 bases. From germline, CDR1 is KGHSH and CDR2 LQKENI. Trimming cost V 3 bases and J 3 bases; bases outside gene matches: 1. The CDR3 loop spans 13 amino acids. Written as DNA, the CDR3 is TGTGCCAGCTCACCGAGCGGGAAAGAGACCCAGTACTTC. Translated, it gives CASSPSGKETQYF.

This chain links TRBV5-4 with TRBJ1-1, with D uncertain. V was pared by 0 bases and J by 0 bases, with 9 bases between. There are 15 residues in the CDR3. Germline CDR1 SGHNT, CDR2 YYREEE (reference sequence). The CDR3, as DNA: TGTGCCAGCAGCTTGGACGGGAAATTGAACACTGAAGCTTTCTTT. As protein: CASSLDGKLNTEAFF. The full variable domain, completed using reference TRBV5-4 and TRBJ1-1, is ETGVTQSPTHLIKTRGQQVTLRCSSQSGHNTVSWYQQALGQGPQFIFQYYREEENGRGNFPPRFSGLQFPNYSSELNVNALELDDSALYLCASSLDGKLNTEAFFGQGTRLTVV.

The gene calls are TRBV4-2 and TRBJ2-1; 10 bases are shared with TRBD2. Trimming removed 0 bases from V and 5 bases from J; junction bases left unmatched: 10. This CDR3 comprises 18 residues. Looked up from germline, CDR1 is LGHNA and CDR2 is YNFKEQ. CDR3 amino acids: CASSQDWVAGGPNNEQFF. The CDR3 nucleotides are TGTGCCAGCAGCCAAGATTGGGTAGCGGGGGGCCCAAACAATGAGCAGTTCTTC.

The sample holds a few counts of this clone. The chain carries TRBV7-9 and TRBJ2-3; D ambiguous. Trimming stripped 2 bases from V and 5 bases from J, with 5 bases between. Germline V gene sequence: CDR1 SEHNR, CDR2 FQNEAQ (reference sequence). This CDR3 contains 12 residues. The CDR3 loop is CASSLNGDTQYF. The CDR3, as DNA: TGTGCCAGCAGCTTAAACGGAGATACGCAGTATTTT.